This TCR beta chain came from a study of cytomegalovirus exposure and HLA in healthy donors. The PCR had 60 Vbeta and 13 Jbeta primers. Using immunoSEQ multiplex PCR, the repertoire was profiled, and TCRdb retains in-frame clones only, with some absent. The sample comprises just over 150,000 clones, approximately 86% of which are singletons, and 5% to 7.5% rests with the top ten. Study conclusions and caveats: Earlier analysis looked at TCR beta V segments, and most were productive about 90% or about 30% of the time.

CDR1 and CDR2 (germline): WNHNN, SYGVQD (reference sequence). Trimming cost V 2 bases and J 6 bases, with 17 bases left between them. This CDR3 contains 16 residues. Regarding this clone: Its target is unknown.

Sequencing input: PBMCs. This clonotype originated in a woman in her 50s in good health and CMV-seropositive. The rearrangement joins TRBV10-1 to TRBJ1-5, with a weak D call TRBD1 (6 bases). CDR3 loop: CASSEEAQGRGQPQHF. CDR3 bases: TGCGCCAGCAGTGAGGAAGCCCAGGGGAGGGGTCAGCCCCAGCATTTT.